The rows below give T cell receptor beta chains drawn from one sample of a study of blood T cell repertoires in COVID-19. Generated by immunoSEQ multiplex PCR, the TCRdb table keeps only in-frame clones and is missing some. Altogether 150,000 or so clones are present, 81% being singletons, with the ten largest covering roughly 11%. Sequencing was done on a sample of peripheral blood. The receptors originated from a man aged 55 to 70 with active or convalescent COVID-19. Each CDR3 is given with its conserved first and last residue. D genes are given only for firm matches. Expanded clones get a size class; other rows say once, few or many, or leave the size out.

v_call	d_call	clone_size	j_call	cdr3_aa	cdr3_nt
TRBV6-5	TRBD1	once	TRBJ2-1	CASSLLGQVGNEQFF	TGTGCCAGCAGCCTCCTGGGACAGGTCGGGAATGAGCAGTTCTTC
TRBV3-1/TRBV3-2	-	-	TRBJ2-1	CASSRASGIYNEQFF	TGTGCCAGCAGCCGGGCGAGTGGCATTTACAATGAGCAGTTCTTC
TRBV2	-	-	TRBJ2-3	CASRDTSTDTQYF	TGTGCCAGCAGAGACACAAGCACAGATACGCAGTATTTT
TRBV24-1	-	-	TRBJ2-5	CATSDPGDTETQYF	TGTGCCACCAGTGACCCCGGGGACACAGAGACCCAGTACTTC
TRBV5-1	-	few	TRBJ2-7	CASSLGQIYEQYF	TGCGCCAGCAGCTTGGGACAGATCTACGAGCAGTACTTC
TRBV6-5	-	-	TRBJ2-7	CASRRDRNEQYF	TGTGCCAGCAGGCGGGACAGAAACGAGCAGTACTTC
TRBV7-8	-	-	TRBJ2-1	CASSPPGQYNEQFF	TGTGCCAGCAGCCCTCCTGGACAGTACAATGAGCAGTTCTTC
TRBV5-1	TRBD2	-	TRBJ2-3	CASSSVGGAADTQYF	TGCGCCAGCAGCTCTGTCGGGGGGGCCGCAGATACGCAGTATTTT
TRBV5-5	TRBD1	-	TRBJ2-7	CASSLVGTGSYEQYF	TGTGCCAGCAGCTTGGTGGGGACAGGGAGCTACGAGCAGTACTTC
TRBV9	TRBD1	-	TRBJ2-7	CASGLGGDRGYYEQYF	TGTGCCAGCGGACTTGGGGGGGACAGGGGATACTACGAGCAGTACTTC
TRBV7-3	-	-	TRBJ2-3	CASQSGIADTQYF	TGTGCCAGCCAGTCAGGTATCGCAGATACGCAGTATTTT
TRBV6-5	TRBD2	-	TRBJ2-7	CASRVTWGGDEQYF	TGTGCCAGCAGAGTTACCTGGGGGGGGGACGAGCAGTACTTC
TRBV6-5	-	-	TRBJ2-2	CASSYSITGQTGELFF	TGTGCCAGCAGTTACTCGATTACAGGGCAAACCGGGGAGCTGTTTTTT
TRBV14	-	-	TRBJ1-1	CASSDQAGNTEAFF	TGTGCCAGCAGCGACCAAGCGGGGAACACTGAAGCTTTCTTT
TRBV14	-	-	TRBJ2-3	CASSQDRWGGADTQYF	TGTGCCAGCAGCCAAGATAGGTGGGGCGGGGCAGATACGCAGTATTTT
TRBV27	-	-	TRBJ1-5	CASSFSRGGQPQHF	TGTGCCAGCAGTTTTTCCAGGGGTGGTCAGCCCCAGCATTTT
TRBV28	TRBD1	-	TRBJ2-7	CASRSTGGYEQYF	TGTGCCAGCAGGAGCACAGGGGGGTACGAGCAGTACTTC
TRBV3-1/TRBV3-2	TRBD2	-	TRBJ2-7	CASSPQESTSKQYF	TGTGCCAGCAGCCCTCAAGAGTCGACTAGCAAGCAGTACTTC
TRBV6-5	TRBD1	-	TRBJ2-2	CASSTGTGATGELFF	TGTGCCAGCAGTACCGGGACAGGGGCCACCGGGGAGCTGTTTTTT
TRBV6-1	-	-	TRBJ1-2	CASSEVGEAGVGYTF	TGTGCCAGCAGTGAAGTTGGTGAGGCGGGGGTTGGCTACACCTTC
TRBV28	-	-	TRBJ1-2	CASTTGSLGGYTF	TGTGCCAGCACCACAGGGTCTTTGGGTGGCTACACCTTC
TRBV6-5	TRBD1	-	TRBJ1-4	CASSYSGTGTGEKLFF	TGTGCCAGCAGTTACTCAGGGACAGGAACAGGGGAAAAACTGTTTTTT
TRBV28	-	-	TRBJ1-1	CASSFLSGGTEAFF	TGTGCCAGCAGTTTCCTCTCAGGAGGAACTGAAGCTTTCTTT
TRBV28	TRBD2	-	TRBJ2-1	CASSLEASGRVDNEQFF	TGTGCCAGCAGTTTGGAGGCTAGCGGGAGAGTGGACAATGAGCAGTTCTTC
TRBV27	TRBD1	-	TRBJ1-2	CASSRDRGFGYTF	TGTGCCAGCAGTCGTGACAGGGGATTTGGCTACACCTTC
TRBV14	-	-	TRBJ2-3	CASKGVSRTDTQYF	TGTGCCAGCAAGGGAGTGTCAAGGACAGATACGCAGTATTTT
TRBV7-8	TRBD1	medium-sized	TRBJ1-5	CASSQTGASNQPQHF	TGTGCCAGCAGCCAGACAGGGGCGAGCAATCAGCCCCAGCATTTT